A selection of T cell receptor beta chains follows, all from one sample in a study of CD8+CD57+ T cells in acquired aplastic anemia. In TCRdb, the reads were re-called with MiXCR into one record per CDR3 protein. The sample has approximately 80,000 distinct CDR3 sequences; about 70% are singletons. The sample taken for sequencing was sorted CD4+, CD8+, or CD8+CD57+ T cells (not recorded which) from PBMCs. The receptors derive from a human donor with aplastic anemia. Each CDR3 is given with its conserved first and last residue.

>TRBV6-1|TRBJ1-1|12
CATTGGNTEAFF
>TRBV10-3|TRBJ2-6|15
CAISNSGAGANVLTF
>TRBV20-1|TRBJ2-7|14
CSAREPTKAYEQYF
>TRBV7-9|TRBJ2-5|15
CASSFRQGEAETQYF
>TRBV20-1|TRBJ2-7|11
CSARIGEEQYF
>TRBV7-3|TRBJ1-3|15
CASSLALDSGNTIYF
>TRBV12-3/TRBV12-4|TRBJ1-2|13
CASSLPRSYGYTF
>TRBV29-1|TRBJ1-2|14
CSVGRDTNNYGYTF
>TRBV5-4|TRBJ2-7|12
CASSFPGQGKYF
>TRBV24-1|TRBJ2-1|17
CATSDRATRQGVNEQFF
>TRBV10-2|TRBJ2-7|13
CASREGSLYEQYF
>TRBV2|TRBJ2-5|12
CASSTGFGTQYF
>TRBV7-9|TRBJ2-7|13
CASSLDLSYEQYF
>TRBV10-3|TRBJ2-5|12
CAIRGGSETQYF
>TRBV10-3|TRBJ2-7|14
CAISEPGQGREQYF
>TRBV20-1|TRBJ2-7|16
CSARGHRGRPSYEQYF
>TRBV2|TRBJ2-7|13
CASSQGPGQGMYF
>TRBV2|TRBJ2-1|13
CASSENRGNEQFF
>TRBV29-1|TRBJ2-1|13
CSVGTLTYNEQFF
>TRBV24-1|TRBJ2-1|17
CATSDPRPTSSYNEQFF
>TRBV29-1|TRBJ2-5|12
CSLGTPGETQYF
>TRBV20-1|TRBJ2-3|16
CSASGTGVSWTDTQYF
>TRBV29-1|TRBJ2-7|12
CSVEQGRNEQYF
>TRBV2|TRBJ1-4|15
CASSRSSLSNEKLFF
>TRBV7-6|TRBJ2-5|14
CASSYREAASTQYF